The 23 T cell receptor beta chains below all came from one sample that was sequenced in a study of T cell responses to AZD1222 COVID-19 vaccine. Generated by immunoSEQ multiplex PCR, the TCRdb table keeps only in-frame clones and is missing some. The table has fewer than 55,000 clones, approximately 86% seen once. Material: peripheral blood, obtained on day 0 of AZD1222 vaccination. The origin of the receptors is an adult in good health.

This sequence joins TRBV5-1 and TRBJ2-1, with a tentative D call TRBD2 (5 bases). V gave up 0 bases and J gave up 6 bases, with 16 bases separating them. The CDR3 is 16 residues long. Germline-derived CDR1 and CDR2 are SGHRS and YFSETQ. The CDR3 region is CASSLGGGWEGNEQFF. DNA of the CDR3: TGCGCCAGCAGCTTGGGTGGAGGTTGGGAAGGCAATGAGCAGTTCTTC.

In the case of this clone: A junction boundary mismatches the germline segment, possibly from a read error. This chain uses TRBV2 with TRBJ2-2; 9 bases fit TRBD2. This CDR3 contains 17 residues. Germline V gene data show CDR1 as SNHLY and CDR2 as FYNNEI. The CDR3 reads CAGSQAAGGPNTGELFF. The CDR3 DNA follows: TGTGCCGGCAGTCAGGCGGCGGGAGGGCCGAACACCGGGGAGCTGTTTTTT.

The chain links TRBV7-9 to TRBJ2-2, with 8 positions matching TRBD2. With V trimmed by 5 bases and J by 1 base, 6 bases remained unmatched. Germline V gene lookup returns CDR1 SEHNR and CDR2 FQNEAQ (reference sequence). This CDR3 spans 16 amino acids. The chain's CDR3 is CASSLSLAVNTGELFF. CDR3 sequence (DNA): TGTGCCAGCAGCCTCTCACTAGCGGTGAACACCGGGGAGCTGTTTTTT.

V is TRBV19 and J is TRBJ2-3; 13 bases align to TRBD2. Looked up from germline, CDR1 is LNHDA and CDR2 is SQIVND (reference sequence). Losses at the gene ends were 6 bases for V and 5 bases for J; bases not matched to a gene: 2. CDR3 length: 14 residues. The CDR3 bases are TGTGCCAGTAGCCGGACTAGCGGGAGAGATACGCAGTATTTT. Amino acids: CASSRTSGRDTQYF. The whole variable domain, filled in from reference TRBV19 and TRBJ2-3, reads DGGITQSPKYLFRKEGQNVTLSCEQNLNHDAMYWYRQDPGQGLRLIYYSQIVNDFQKGDIAEGYSVSREKKESFPLTVTSAQKNPTAFYLCASSRTSGRDTQYFGPGTRLTVL.

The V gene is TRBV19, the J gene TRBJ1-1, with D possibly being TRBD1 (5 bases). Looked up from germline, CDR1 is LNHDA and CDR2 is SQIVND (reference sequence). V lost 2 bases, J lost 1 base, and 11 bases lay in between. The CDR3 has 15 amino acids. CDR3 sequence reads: CASSIRGARNTEAFF. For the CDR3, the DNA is TGTGCCAGTAGTATACGGGGCGCTCGGAACACTGAAGCTTTCTTT.

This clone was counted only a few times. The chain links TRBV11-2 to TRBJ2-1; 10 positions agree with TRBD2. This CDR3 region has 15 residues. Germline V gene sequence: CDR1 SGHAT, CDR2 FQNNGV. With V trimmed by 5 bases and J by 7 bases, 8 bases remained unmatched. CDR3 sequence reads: CASSISGGALNEQFF. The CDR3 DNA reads TGTGCCAGCAGCATCAGCGGGGGGGCCCTGAATGAGCAGTTCTTC.

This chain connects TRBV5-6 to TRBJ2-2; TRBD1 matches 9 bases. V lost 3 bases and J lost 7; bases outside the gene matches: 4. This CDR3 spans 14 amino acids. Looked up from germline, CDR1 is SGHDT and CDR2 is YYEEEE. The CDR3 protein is CASSSGTGLGELFF. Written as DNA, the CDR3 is TGTGCCAGCAGCTCCGGGACAGGGCTCGGGGAGCTGTTTTTT.

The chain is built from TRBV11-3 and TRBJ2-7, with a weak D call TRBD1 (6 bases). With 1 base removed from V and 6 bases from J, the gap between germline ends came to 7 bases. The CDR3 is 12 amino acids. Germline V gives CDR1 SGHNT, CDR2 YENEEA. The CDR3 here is CASSLGGGEQYF. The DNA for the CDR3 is TGTGCCAGCAGCTTAGGAGGGGGCGAGCAGTACTTC. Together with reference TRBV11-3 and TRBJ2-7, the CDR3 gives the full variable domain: EAGVVQSPRYKIIEKKQPVAFWCNPISGHNTLYWYLQNLGQGPELLIRYENEEAVDDSQLPKDRFSAERLKGVDSTLKIQPAELGDSAVYLCASSLGGGEQYFGPGTRLTVT.

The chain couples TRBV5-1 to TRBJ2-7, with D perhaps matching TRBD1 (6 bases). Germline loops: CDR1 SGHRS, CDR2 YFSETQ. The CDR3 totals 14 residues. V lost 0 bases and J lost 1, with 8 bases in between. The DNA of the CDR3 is TGCGCCAGCAGCTTGGGGACAGCGTCCTACGAGCAGTACTTC. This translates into CASSLGTASYEQYF.

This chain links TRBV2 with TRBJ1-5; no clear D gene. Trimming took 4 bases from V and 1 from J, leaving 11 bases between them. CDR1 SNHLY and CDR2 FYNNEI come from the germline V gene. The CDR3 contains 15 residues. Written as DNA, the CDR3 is TGTGCCAGCAGTGCTGGGTACATGAGCAATCAGCCCCAGCATTTT. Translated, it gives CASSAGYMSNQPQHF.

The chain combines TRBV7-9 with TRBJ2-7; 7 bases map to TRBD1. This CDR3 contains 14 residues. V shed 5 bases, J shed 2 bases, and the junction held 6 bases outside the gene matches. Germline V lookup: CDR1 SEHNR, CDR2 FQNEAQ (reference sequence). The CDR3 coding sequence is TGTGCCAGCAGCCGACAGGGTCTACCCTACGAGCAGTACTTC. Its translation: CASSRQGLPYEQYF.

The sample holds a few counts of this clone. CDR3 region: CASSSPRPGRNQPQHF. The DNA for the CDR3 is TGTGCCAGCAGTTCCCCCAGACCGGGTCGCAATCAGCCCCAGCATTTT. The genes are TRBV28 and TRBJ1-5; D not certain. Trimming stripped 4 bases from V and 2 bases from J, with 15 bases between. CDR1 is MDHEN, CDR2 SYDVKM, per germline. This CDR3 is built from 16 residues.

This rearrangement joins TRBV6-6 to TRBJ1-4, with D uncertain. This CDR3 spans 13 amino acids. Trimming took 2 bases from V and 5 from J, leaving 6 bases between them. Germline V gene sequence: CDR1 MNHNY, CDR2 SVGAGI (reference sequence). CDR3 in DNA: TGTGCCAGCAGTTACACCGGAAATGAAAAACTGTTTTTT. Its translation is CASSYTGNEKLFF.

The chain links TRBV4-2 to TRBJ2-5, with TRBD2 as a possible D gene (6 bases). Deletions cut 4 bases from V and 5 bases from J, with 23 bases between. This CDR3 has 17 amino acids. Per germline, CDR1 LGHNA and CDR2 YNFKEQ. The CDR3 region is CASSRETWDLSGETQYF. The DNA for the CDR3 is TGTGCCAGCAGCCGCGAAACTTGGGACTTATCCGGGGAGACCCAGTACTTC.

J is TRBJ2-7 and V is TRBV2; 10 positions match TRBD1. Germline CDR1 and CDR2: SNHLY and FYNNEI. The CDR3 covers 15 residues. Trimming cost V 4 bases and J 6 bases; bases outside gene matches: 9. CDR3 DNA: TGTGCCAGCAGTGCTTTAGGACAGGGGGTTATCGAGCAGTACTTC. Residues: CASSALGQGVIEQYF.

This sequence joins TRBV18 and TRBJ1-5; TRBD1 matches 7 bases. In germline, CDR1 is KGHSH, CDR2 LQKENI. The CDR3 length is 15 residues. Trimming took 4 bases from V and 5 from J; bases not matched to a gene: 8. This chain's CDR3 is CASSLSTGAHQPQHF. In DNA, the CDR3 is TGTGCCAGCTCACTAAGTACAGGGGCGCATCAGCCCCAGCATTTT.

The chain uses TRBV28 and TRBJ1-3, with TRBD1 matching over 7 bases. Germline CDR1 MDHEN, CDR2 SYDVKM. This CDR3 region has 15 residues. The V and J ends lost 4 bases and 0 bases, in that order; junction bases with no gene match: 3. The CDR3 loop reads CASSWDSLSGNTIYF. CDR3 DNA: TGTGCCAGCAGTTGGGACAGCCTCTCTGGAAACACCATATATTTT.

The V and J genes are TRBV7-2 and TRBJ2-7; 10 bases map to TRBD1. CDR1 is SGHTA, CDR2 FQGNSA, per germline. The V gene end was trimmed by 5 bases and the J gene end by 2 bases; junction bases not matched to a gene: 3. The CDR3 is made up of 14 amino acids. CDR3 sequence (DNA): TGTGCCAGCAGCAGTGACAGGGGGCCCTACGAGCAGTACTTC. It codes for CASSSDRGPYEQYF.

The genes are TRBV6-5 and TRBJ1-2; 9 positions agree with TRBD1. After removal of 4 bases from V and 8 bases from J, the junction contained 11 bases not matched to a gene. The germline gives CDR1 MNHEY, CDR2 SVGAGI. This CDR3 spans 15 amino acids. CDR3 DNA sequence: TGTGCCAGCAGTTTCCAGACCCGGGACAGGGAAGGCTACACCTTC. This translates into CASSFQTRDREGYTF.

The CDR3 coding sequence is TGTGCCAGCAGTTTGGTGGGGGGTGATCAGCCCCAGCATTTT. Translated: CASSLVGGDQPQHF. The genes are TRBV28 and TRBJ1-5, with D possibly being TRBD1 (5 bases). Deletions cut 3 bases from V and 5 bases from J, with 11 bases between. This CDR3 is built from 14 residues. Germline V lookup: CDR1 MDHEN, CDR2 SYDVKM.

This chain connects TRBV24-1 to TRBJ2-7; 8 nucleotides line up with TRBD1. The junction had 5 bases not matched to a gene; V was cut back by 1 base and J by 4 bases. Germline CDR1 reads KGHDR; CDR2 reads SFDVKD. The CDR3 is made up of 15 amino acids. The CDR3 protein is CATSDFPDRGYEQYF. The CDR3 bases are TGTGCCACCAGTGATTTTCCTGACAGGGGATACGAGCAGTACTTC.

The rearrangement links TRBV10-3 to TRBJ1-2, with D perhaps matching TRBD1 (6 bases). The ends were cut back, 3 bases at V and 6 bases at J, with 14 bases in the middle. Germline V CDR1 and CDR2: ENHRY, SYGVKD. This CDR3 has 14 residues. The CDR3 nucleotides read TGTGCCATCAGTGAATATGACAGGAGGGATGGCTACACCTTC. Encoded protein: CAISEYDRRDGYTF.

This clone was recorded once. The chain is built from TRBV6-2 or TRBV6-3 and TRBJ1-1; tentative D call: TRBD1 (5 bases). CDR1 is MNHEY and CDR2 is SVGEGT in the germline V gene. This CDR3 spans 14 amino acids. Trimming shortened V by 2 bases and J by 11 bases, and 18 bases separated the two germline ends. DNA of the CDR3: TGTGCCAGCAGTTACAGTGGCGGGGCTGGGGTGGCTTTCTTT. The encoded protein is CASSYSGGAGVAFF.